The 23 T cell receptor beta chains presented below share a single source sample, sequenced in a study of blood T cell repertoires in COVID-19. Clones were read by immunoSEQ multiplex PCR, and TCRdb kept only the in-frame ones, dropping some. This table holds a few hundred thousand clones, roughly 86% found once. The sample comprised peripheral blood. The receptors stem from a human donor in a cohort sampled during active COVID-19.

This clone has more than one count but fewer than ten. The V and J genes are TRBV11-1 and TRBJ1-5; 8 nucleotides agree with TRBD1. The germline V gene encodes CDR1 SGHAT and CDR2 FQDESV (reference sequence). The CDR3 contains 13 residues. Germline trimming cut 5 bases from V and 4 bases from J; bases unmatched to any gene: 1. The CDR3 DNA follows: TGTGCCAGCAGCCGGACAGGGAATCAGCCCCAGCATTTT. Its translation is CASSRTGNQPQHF.

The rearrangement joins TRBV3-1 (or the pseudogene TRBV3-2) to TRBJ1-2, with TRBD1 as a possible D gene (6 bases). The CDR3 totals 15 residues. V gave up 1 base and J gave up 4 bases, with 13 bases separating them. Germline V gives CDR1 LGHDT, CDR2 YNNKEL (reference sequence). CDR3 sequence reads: CASSQGGQSSYGYTF. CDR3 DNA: TGTGCCAGCAGCCAAGGAGGACAGTCATCCTATGGCTACACCTTC.

This CDR3 is CASSLKFGRDSNQPQHF. In nucleotides, the CDR3 is TGTGCCAGCAGCTTAAAATTTGGCAGGGATAGCAATCAGCCCCAGCATTTT. The chain employs TRBV7-2 and TRBJ1-5; D perhaps matches TRBD1 (5 bases). The germline V gene encodes CDR1 SGHTA and CDR2 FQGNSA. The CDR3 runs 17 residues. V lost 2 bases and J lost 0, with 14 bases in between.

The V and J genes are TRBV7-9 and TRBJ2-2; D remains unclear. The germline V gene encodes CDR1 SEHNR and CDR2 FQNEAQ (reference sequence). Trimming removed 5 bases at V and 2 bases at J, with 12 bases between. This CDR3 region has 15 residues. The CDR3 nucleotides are TGTGCCAGCAGCCACCCCTCAGGAAACACCGGGGAGCTGTTTTTT. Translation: CASSHPSGNTGELFF.

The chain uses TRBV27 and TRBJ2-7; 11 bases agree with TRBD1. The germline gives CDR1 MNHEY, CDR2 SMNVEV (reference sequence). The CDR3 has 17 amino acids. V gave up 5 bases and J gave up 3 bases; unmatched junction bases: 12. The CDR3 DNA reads TGTGCCAGCAGTCCTGGCCGCGGCGGGACAGGGGGCTACGAGCAGTACTTC. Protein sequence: CASSPGRGGTGGYEQYF.

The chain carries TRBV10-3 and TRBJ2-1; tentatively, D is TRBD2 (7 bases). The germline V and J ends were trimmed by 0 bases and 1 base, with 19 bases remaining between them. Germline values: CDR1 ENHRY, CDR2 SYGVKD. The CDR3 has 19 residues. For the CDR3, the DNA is TGTGCCATCAGTGAGTCGGGGACAAGGGGGGGTTTTTCCTACAATGAGCAGTTCTTC. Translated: CAISESGTRGGFSYNEQFF.

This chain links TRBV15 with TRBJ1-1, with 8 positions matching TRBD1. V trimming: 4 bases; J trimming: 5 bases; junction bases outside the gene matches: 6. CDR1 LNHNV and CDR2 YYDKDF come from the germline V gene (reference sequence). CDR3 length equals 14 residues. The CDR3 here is CATSTDRELTEAFF. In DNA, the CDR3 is TGTGCCACCAGCACGGACAGGGAGCTGACTGAAGCTTTCTTT.

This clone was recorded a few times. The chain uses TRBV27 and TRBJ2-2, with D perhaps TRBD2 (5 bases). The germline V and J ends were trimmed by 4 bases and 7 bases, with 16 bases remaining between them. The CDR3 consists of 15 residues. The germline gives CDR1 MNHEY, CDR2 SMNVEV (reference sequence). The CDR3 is CASSSPRELGGELFF. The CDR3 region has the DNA TGTGCCAGCAGTTCCCCGAGGGAGTTAGGCGGGGAGCTGTTTTTT.

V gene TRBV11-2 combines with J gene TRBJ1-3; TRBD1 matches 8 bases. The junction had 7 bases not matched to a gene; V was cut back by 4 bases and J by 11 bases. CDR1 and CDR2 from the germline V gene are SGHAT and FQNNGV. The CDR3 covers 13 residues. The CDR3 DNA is TGTGCCAGCAGCTCCGGACAGGGAATGCCCATATATTTT. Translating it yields CASSSGQGMPIYF. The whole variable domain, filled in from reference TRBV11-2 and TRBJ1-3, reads EAGVAQSPRYKIIEKRQSVAFWCNPISGHATLYWYQQILGQGPKLLIQFQNNGVVDDSQLPKDRFSAERLKGVDSTLKIQPAKLEDSAVYLCASSSGQGMPIYFGEGSWLTVV.

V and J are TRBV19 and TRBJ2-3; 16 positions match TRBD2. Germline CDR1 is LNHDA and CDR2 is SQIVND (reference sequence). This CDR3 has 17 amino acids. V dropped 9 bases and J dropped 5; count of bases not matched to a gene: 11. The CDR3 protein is CASTPGLAGGLIDTQYF. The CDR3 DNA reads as TGTGCCAGCACTCCGGGACTAGCGGGGGGGCTGATAGATACGCAGTATTTT.

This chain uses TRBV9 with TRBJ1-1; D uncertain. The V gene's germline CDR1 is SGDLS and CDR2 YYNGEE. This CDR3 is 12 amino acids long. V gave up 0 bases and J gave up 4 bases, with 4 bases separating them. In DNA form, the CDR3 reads TGTGCCAGCAGCGTAGACGGCACTGAAGCTTTCTTT. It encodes CASSVDGTEAFF. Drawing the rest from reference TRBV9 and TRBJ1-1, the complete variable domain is DSGVTQTPKHLITATGQRVTLRCSPRSGDLSVYWYQQSLDQGLQFLIQYYNGEERAKGNILERFSAQQFPDLHSELNLSSLELGDSALYFCASSVDGTEAFFGQGTRLTVV.

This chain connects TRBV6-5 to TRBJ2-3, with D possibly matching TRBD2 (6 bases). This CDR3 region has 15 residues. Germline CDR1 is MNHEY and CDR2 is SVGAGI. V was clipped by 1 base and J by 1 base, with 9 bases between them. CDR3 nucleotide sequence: TGTGCCAGCAGTTACTACGGGAGTGGCACAGATACGCAGTATTTT. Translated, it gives CASSYYGSGTDTQYF.

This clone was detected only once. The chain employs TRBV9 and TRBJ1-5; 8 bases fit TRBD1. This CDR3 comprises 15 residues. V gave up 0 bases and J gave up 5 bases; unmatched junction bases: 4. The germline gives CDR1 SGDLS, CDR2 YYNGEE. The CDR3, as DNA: TGTGCCAGCAGCGTAGGATCAGGGGGCGATCAGCCCCAGCATTTT. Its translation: CASSVGSGGDQPQHF.

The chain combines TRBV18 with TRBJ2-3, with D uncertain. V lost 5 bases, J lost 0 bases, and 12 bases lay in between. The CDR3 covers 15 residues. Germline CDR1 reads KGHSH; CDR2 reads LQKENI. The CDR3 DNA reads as TGTGCCAGCTCAGGAGCCACCCCTAGCACAGATACGCAGTATTTT. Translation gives CASSGATPSTDTQYF.

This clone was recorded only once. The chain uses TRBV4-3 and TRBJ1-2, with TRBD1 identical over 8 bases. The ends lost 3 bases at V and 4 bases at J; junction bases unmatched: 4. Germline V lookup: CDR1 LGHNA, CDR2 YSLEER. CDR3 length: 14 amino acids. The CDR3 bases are TGCGCCAGCAGCCAGGAGACAGGGGTCTATGGCTACACCTTC. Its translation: CASSQETGVYGYTF.

The CDR3 here is CASSPTPGSYEQYF. CDR3 DNA sequence: TGTGCCAGCAGCCCTACCCCCGGGTCCTACGAGCAGTACTTC. The chain has TRBV5-4 and TRBJ2-7; D gene unclear. CDR1 is SGHNT and CDR2 is YYREEE in the germline V gene (reference sequence). This CDR3 region has 14 residues. Trimming took off 4 bases at V and 1 base at J, with 12 bases between the two ends.

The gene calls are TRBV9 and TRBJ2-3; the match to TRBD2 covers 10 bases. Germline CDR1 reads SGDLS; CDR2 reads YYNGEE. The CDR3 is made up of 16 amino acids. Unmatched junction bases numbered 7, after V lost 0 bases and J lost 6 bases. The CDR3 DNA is TGTGCCAGCAGCGTAGGGGCTAGCGGGAGTATTGATACGCAGTATTTT. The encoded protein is CASSVGASGSIDTQYF.

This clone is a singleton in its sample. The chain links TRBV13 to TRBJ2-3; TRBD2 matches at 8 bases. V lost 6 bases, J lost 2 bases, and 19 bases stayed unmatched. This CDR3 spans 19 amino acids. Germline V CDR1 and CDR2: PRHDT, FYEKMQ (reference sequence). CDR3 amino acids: CASRFGLIGASGLTDTQYF. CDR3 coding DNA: TGTGCCAGCAGGTTCGGGCTAATTGGGGCTAGCGGGCTCACAGATACGCAGTATTTT.

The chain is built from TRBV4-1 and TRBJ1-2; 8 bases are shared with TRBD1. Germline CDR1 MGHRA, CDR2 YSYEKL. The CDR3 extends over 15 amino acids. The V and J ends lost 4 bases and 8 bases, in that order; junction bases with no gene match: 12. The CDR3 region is CASSPGGRGIYGYTF. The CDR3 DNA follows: TGCGCCAGCAGCCCAGGGGGCAGGGGGATCTACGGCTACACCTTC.

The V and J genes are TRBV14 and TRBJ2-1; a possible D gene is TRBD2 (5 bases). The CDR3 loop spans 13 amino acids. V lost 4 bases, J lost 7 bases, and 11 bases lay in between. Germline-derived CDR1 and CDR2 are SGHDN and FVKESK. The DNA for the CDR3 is TGTGCCAGCAGCCTATCGTCGGGGAATGAGCAGTTCTTC. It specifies CASSLSSGNEQFF.

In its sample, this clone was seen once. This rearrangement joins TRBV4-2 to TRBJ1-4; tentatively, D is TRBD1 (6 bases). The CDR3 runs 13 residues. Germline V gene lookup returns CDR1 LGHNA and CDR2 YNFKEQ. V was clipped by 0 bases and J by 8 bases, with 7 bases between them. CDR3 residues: CASSQEQGEKLFF. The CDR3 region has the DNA TGTGCCAGCAGCCAAGAACAGGGCGAAAAACTGTTTTTT.

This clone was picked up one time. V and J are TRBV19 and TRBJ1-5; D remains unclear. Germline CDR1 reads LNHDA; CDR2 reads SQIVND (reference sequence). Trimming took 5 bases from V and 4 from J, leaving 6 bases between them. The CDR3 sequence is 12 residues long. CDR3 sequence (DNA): TGTGCCAGTAGTTCGGGAAATCAGCCCCAGCATTTT. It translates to CASSSGNQPQHF.

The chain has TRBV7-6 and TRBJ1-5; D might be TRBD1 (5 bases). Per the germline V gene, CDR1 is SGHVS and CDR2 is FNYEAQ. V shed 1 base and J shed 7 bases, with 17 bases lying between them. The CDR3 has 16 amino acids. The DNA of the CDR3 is TGTGCCAGCAGCTTAGGGGCCGGGGGGTCGGGCCAGCCCCAGCATTTT. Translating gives CASSLGAGGSGQPQHF.